Listed below are T cell receptor beta chains from one sample, sequenced in a study of beta chain features in type 1 diabetes. Sequencing was performed with immunoSEQ multiplex PCR; in TCRdb, only in-frame clones are kept and a portion is missing. Among 200,000 to 300,000 clones listed, about 14% were seen once. The specimen sequenced was naive CD4+ T cells from blood. The receptors here all came from a middle-aged woman in good health. Each CDR3 is given with its conserved first and last residue.

cdr3_aa | j_call | v_call | cdr3_length
CASSFTRGNEQFF | TRBJ2-1 | TRBV27 | 13
CASSMAFSAGGNTGELFF | TRBJ2-2 | TRBV19 | 18
CASRGTGVPYEQYF | TRBJ2-7 | TRBV2 | 14
CASSRGDPNEKLFF | TRBJ1-4 | TRBV4-2 | 14
CASRPDRGVAEAFF | TRBJ1-1 | TRBV7-2 | 14
CASSLGALAGVQDTQYF | TRBJ2-3 | TRBV7-2 | 17
CASSSPRGVNTEAFF | TRBJ1-1 | TRBV5-4 | 15
CASSSRGGFYNEQFF | TRBJ2-1 | TRBV5-4 | 15
CASSDQTVNTGELFF | TRBJ2-2 | TRBV25-1 | 15
CASSSTGNYGYTF | TRBJ1-2 | TRBV6-1 | 13
CAISEMRGDEQYF | TRBJ2-7 | TRBV10-3 | 13
CASTSFGGGYGYTF | TRBJ1-2 | TRBV25-1 | 14
CASSQGPTSRKFF | TRBJ2-1 | TRBV4-1 | 13
CASSAVGLREPFF | TRBJ1-1 | TRBV27 | 13
CASSMTSGGAQNIQYF | TRBJ2-4 | TRBV7-9 | 16
CASSLSGTSGRDTQYF | TRBJ2-3 | TRBV27 | 16
CASSEDRGIRQYF | TRBJ2-7 | TRBV4-3 | 13
CASSVEGVGANVLTF | TRBJ2-6 | TRBV9 | 15
CASSERTGFRTGELFF | TRBJ2-2 | TRBV2 | 16
CASSSGQGGDEQYF | TRBJ2-7 | TRBV6-5 | 14
CASSISREDYGYTF | TRBJ1-2 | TRBV19 | 14
CASSLRWAETQYF | TRBJ2-5 | TRBV5-1 | 13
CASSLARGSNQPQHF | TRBJ1-5 | TRBV7-9 | 15
CASSLRGGGQYF | TRBJ2-7 | TRBV27 | 12
CASSPGLAGFANTGELFF | TRBJ2-2 | TRBV7-6 | 18
CASTPMNRGSYEQYF | TRBJ2-7 | TRBV2 | 15
CASSLAAGGRNQPQHF | TRBJ1-5 | TRBV7-9 | 16
CASSYSGGVKETQYF | TRBJ2-5 | TRBV6-5 | 15
CASSLSQITNEKLFF | TRBJ1-4 | TRBV7-9 | 15
CASSLLRGRIEKLFF | TRBJ1-4 | TRBV7-8 | 15
CASSLSTGQSYGYTF | TRBJ1-2 | TRBV28 | 15
CASSWRNTIYF | TRBJ1-3 | TRBV6-5 | 11
CASSWRITNTGELFF | TRBJ2-2 | TRBV19 | 15
CASRPTKQGSYNSPLHF | TRBJ1-6 | TRBV7-8 | 17